Listed below are T cell receptor beta chains from one sample, sequenced in a study of cytomegalovirus exposure and HLA in healthy donors. Clones were read by immunoSEQ multiplex PCR, and TCRdb kept only the in-frame ones, dropping some. The data contain roughly 120,000 clones, 75% to 85% of them singletons. The sequenced sample consisted of PBMCs. Receptors originate from a man under 40 in good health and CMV-seropositive. Both conserved end residues are part of each CDR3. D genes are given only for firm matches. Not all rows give a size; the values are once, few, many and, for expanded clones, a class.

TRBV9,TRBJ1-2,-,-,TGTGCCAGCAGCCCCCCCCTGAGGGATGGCTACACCTTC,CASSPPLRDGYTF
TRBV30,TRBJ2-7,-,-,TGTGCCTGGGCCCAGGGGCCTCTCGTAGAGCAGTACTTC,CAWAQGPLVEQYF
TRBV27,TRBJ1-1,-,-,TGTGCCAGCAGCCGTCTAGGGGGCACTGAAGCTTTCTTT,CASSRLGGTEAFF
TRBV25-1,TRBJ2-2,-,-,TGTGCCAGCAGTGAATTAGGGCGGGCGGAGCTGTTTTTT,CASSELGRAELFF
TRBV18,TRBJ2-7,-,-,TGTGCCAGCTCACCAGGGGGCCTAGGAGTCTACGAGCAGTACTTC,CASSPGGLGVYEQYF
TRBV27,TRBJ1-5,-,-,TGTGCCAGCAGTTCGGGGGGCAGGTTCAATCAGCCCCAGCATTTT,CASSSGGRFNQPQHF
TRBV11-2,TRBJ2-4,-,-,TGTGCCAGCACCCAGGGTGGGGGGCAGTACTTC,CASTQGGGQYF
TRBV5-6,TRBJ2-1,-,TRBD2,TGTGCCAGCAGCTCCTGGGGGGGCTACAATGAGCAGTTCTTC,CASSSWGGYNEQFF
TRBV7-3,TRBJ1-1,-,-,TGTGCCAGCAGCTTGGGAGCGAACACTAAAGCTTTCTTT,CASSLGANTKAFF
TRBV6-5,TRBJ1-2,-,-,TGTGCCAGCATCTCTCTTCCGGGAAATAACTATGGCTACACCTTC,CASISLPGNNYGYTF
TRBV5-1,TRBJ2-5,-,TRBD1,TGCGCCAGCAGCTTTCCCGGGACAGTCCAAGAGACCCAGTACTTC,CASSFPGTVQETQYF
TRBV11-2,TRBJ1-2,few,TRBD1,TGTGCCAGCAGCCCCGACAGGGGCGGTGGCTACACCTTC,CASSPDRGGGYTF
TRBV18,TRBJ2-7,-,-,TGTGCCAGCTCACCACTCCAGGGCAGCTGGTACGAGCAGTACTTC,CASSPLQGSWYEQYF
TRBV4-3,TRBJ2-7,-,-,TGCGCCAGCAGCCAAGATATGTCAACCGGGCAGTACTTC,CASSQDMSTGQYF
TRBV7-9,TRBJ1-5,-,-,TGTTCCAGCAGCTTAGACTTGTGGCCCCAGCATTTT,CSSSLDLWPQHF
TRBV5-8,TRBJ1-1,-,-,TGTGCCAGCAGCCTACTCCGGGACAAGGAATTAGGGGCCTTCTTT,CASSLLRDKELGAFF
TRBV19,TRBJ1-1,-,-,TGTGCCAGTAGTGCCATCACAAATTTGAACACTGAAGCTTTCTTT,CASSAITNLNTEAFF
TRBV6-1,TRBJ2-7,-,-,TGTGCCAGCGGGACAACCTACGAGCAGTACTTC,CASGTTYEQYF
TRBV5-4,TRBJ2-5,-,-,TGTGCCAGCAGCTCCTTTAAGAATAGGAGAGAGACCCAGTACTTC,CASSSFKNRRETQYF
TRBV6-5,TRBJ2-7,-,TRBD1,TGTGCCAGCAGTTATTCCTCGACAGGGGTCGAGCAGTACTTC,CASSYSSTGVEQYF
TRBV11-3,TRBJ1-4,-,TRBD1,TGTGCCAGCACCTTTCCATGGACAGGGTGGTGGGAAAAACTGTTTTTT,CASTFPWTGWWEKLFF
TRBV27,TRBJ2-7,-,TRBD2,TGTGCCAGCAGTTTTTTGGGAGGGATCTACGAGCAGTACTTC,CASSFLGGIYEQYF
TRBV13,TRBJ1-2,-,-,TGTGCCAGCAGCGCGACTGCTCTGTGGGTCTATGGCTACACCTTC,CASSATALWVYGYTF
TRBV9,TRBJ2-1,-,TRBD2,TGTGCCAGCAGCGTGAGGGCGGGGGGCTACAATGAGTGGCAGTTCTTC,CASSVRAGGYNEWQFF
TRBV7-2,TRBJ2-5,-,TRBD1,TGTGCCAGCAGCGGGACAGCCCGGGAGACCCAGTACTTC,CASSGTARETQYF
TRBV28,TRBJ2-7,-,-,TGTGCCAGCACCAGCCCCAGTTCGACCGACAACGAGCAGTACTTC,CASTSPSSTDNEQYF